The subject of this entry is one T cell receptor beta chain. Its target is unknown. The V end lost 5 bases, the J end lost 8 bases, and 11 bases lay between the germline ends. Per the germline V gene, CDR1 is DFQATT and CDR2 is SNEGSKA (reference sequence). The CDR3 has 11 amino acids. The sample belongs to a study of PD-L1 blockade in urothelial cancer. Background on the study: Investigators checked blood 3 weeks (second dose) and 6 weeks after treatment start. Counts from blood samples showed a median of roughly 150,000 T cells.

Time point given: pretreatment peripheral blood. Sequencing was performed with immunoSEQ multiplex PCR; in TCRdb, only in-frame clones are kept and a portion is missing. The table has about 80,000 clones, 85% seen once. Study-wide points: Below-median blood TCR clonality before treatment forecast better survival.

This chain connects TRBV20-1 to TRBJ2-3; no definite D call. Sample: PBMCs, taken around atezolizumab (anti-PD-L1) treatment. This clonotype originated in a man aged 40-55 years with urothelial cancer. The DNA for the CDR3 is TGCAGTGCTGAATTCGGGTCTACGCAGTATTTT. Residues: CSAEFGSTQYF.